These 3 T cell receptor beta chains were all obtained from the same sample, sequenced in a study of blood T cell repertoires in COVID-19. This table comes from immunoSEQ multiplex PCR, and its TCRdb copy is limited to in-frame clones, with some not included. This repertoire shows 100,000 to 150,000 clones, 88% found once; its top ten account for around 10%. The sample comprised peripheral blood. The receptors here all came from a man aged 50-59 years with acute or convalescent COVID-19.

The rearrangement uses TRBV11-2 and TRBJ2-7; no definite D call. The V and J ends lost 2 bases and 3 bases respectively, with 8 bases between them. Germline V gene data show CDR1 as SGHAT and CDR2 as FQNNGV. The CDR3 consists of 13 residues. Written as DNA, the CDR3 is TGTGCCAGCAGCTTAACCGCTAGCTACGAGCAGTACTTC. Encoded protein: CASSLTASYEQYF.

This CDR3 is CASSRPGFSGNTIYF. The CDR3 DNA reads as TGTGCCAGCAGCCGGCCAGGCTTCTCTGGAAACACCATATATTTT. The J gene is TRBJ1-3, the V gene TRBV7-2; D gene uncertain. Germline V gene data show CDR1 as SGHTA and CDR2 as FQGNSA. V shed 5 bases and J shed 0 bases, with 11 bases lying between them. The CDR3 is made up of 15 amino acids.

This rearrangement joins TRBV6-6 to TRBJ1-5, with no clear D. This CDR3 region has 16 residues. V was pared by 0 bases and J by 2 bases, with 11 bases between. Germline V gene data show CDR1 as MNHNY and CDR2 as SVGAGI (reference sequence). DNA for the CDR3: TGTGCCAGCAGTTACTCGTCCACCGAGGGCAATCAGCCCCAGCATTTT. Protein sequence: CASSYSSTEGNQPQHF.